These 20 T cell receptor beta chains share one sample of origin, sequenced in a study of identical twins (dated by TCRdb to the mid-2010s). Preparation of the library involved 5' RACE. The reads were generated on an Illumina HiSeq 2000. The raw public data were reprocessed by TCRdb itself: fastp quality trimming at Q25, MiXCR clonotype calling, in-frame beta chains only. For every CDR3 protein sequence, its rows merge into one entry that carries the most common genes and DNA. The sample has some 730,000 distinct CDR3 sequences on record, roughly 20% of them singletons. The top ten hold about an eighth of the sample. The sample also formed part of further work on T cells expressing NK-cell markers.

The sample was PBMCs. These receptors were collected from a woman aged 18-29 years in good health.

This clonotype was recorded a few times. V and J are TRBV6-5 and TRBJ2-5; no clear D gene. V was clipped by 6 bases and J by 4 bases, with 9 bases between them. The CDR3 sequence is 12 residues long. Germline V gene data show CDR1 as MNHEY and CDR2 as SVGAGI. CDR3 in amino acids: CASSQGPETQYF. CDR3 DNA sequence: TGTGCCAGCAGCCAAGGGCCAGAGACCCAGTACTTC.

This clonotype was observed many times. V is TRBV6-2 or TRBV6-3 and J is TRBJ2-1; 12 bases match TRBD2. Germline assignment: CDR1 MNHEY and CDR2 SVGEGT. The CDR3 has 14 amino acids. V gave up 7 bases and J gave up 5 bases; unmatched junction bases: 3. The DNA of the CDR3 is TGTGCCAGCACGACTAGCGGGAGCCACAATGAGCAGTTCTTC. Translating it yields CASTTSGSHNEQFF.

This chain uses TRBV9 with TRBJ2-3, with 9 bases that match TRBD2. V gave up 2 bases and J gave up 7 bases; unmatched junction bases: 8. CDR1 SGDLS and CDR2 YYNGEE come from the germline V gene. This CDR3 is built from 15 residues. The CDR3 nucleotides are TGTGCCAGCAGCGTGGAGGCGGGGGGGCCGAATACGCAGTATTTT. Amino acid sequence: CASSVEAGGPNTQYF.

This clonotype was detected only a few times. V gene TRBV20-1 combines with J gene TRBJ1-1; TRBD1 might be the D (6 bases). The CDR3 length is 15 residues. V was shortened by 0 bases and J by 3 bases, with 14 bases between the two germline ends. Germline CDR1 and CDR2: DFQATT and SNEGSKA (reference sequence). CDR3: CSARDSRGLHTEAFF. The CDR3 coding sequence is TGCAGTGCTAGAGATAGCAGGGGCTTACACACTGAAGCTTTCTTT.

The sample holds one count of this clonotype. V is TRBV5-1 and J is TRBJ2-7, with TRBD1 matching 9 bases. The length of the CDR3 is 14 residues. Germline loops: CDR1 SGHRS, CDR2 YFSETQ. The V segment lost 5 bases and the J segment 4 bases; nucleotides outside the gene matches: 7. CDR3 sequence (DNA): TGCGCCAGCAGAGAACAGGGGGCTAAGTACGAGCAGTACTTC. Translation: CASREQGAKYEQYF. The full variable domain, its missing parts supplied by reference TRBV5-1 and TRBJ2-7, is KAGVTQTPRYLIKTRGQQVTLSCSPISGHRSVSWYQQTPGQGLQFLFEYFSETQRNKGNFPGRFSGRQFSNSRSEMNVSTLELGDSALYLCASREQGAKYEQYFGPGTRLTVT.

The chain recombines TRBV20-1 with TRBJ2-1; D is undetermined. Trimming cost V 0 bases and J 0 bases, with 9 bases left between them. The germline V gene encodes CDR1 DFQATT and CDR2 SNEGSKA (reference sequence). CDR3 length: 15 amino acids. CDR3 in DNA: TGCAGTGCTAGAGATCGGGCAGGCTCCTACAATGAGCAGTTCTTC. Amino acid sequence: CSARDRAGSYNEQFF.

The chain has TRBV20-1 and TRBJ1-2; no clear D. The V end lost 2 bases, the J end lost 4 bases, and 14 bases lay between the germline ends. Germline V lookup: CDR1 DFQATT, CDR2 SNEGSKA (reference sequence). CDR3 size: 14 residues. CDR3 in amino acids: CSARYREVAYGYTF. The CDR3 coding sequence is TGCAGTGCTAGATATAGGGAGGTTGCCTATGGCTACACCTTC.

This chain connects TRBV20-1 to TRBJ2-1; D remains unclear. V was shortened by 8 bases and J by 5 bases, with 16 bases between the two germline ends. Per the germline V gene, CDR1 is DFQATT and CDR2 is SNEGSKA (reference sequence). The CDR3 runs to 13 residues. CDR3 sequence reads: CSFRSGQNNEQFF. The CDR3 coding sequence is TGCAGTTTCAGGTCTGGGCAAAACAATGAGCAGTTCTTC.

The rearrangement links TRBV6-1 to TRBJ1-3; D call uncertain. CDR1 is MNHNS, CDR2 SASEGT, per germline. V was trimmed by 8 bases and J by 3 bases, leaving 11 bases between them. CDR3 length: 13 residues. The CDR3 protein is CASRRRRGNTIYF. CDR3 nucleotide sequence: TGTGCCAGCCGACGCAGGCGTGGAAACACCATATATTTT.

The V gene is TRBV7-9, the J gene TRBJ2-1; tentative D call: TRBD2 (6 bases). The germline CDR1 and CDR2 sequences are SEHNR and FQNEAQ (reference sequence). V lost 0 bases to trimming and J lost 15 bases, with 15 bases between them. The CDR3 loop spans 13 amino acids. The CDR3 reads CASSLARGTYSFF. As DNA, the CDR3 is TGTGCCAGCAGCTTAGCTCGGGGGACTTATTCGTTCTTC.

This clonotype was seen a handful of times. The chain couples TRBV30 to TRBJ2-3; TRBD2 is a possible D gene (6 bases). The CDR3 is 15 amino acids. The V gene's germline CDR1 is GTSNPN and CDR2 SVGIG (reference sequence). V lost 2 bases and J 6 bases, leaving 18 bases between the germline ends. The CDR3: CAWSPGVREGDTQYF. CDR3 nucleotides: TGTGCCTGGAGTCCGGGAGTAAGAGAAGGGGATACGCAGTATTTT.

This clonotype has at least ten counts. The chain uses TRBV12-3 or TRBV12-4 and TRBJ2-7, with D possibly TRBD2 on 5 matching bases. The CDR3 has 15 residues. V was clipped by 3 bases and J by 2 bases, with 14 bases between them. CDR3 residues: CASSFHRTGAYEQYF. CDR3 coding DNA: TGTGCCAGCAGTTTTCATAGGACCGGGGCCTACGAGCAGTACTTC.

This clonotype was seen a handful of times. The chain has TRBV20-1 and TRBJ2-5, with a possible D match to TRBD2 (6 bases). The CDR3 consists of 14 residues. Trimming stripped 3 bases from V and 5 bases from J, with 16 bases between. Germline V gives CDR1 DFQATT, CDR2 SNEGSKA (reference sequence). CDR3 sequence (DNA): TGCAGTGCTAGCGGGAGAAAAGGTTTGGAGACCCAGTACTTC. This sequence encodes CSASGRKGLETQYF.

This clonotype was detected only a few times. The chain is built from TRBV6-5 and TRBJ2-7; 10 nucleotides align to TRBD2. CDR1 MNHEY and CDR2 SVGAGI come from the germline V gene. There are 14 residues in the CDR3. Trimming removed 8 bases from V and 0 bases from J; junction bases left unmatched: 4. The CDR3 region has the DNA TGTGCCAGCTGTACTAGCGGGAACTCCTACGAGCAGTACTTC. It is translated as CASCTSGNSYEQYF.

The CDR3 DNA follows: TGTGCCAGCAGCTTAAAGGGGGGCGAGGTGTCTTACGAGCAGTACTTC. Encoded protein: CASSLKGGEVSYEQYF. The chain joins TRBV7-6 to TRBJ2-7; either TRBD1 or TRBD2 may supply D (6 bases each). Germline CDR1 SGHVS, CDR2 FNYEAQ. This CDR3 is 16 amino acids long. Deletions cut 2 bases from V and 4 bases from J, with 18 bases between.

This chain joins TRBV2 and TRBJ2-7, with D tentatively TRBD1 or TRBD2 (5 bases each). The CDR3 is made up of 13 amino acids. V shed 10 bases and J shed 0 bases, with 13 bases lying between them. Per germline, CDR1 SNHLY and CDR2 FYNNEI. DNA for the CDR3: TGTGCCACAAACCGGGACGGCTCCTACGAGCAGTACTTC. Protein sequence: CATNRDGSYEQYF.

The CDR3 region has the DNA TGTGCCAGCAGCTTATCACAAGTGGCAAAACAGTTCTTC. It specifies CASSLSQVAKQFF. V is TRBV7-2 and J is TRBJ2-1; no definite D call. The CDR3 sequence is 13 residues long. Germline assignment: CDR1 SGHTA and CDR2 FQGNSA. The V gene lost 2 bases and the J gene lost 13 bases, with 15 bases spanning the gap.

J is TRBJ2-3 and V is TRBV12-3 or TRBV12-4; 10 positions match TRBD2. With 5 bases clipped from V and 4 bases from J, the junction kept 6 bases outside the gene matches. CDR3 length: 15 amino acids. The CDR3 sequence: CASSTLAGVSDTQYF. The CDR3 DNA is TGTGCCAGCAGTACCCTAGCGGGAGTTTCAGATACGCAGTATTTT.

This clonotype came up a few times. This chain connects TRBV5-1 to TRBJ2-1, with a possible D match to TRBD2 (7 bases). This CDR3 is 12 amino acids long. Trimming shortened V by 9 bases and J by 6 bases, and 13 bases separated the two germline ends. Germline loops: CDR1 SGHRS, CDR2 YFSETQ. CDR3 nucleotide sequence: TGCGCCACCCGGGGGGCCGGCAATGAGCAGTTCTTC. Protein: CATRGAGNEQFF.

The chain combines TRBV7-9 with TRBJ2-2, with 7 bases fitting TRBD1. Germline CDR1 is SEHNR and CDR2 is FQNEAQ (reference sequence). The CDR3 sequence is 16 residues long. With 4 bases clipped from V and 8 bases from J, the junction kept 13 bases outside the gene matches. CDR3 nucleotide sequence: TGTGCCAGCAGCTCCCGGACAGGTCTCCCAGAAGGGGAGCTGTTTTTT. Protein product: CASSSRTGLPEGELFF. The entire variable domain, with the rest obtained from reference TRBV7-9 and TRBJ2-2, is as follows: DTGVSQNPRHKITKRGQNVTFRCDPISEHNRLYWYRQTLGQGPEFLTYFQNEAQLEKSRLLSDRFSAERPKGSFSTLEIQRTEQGDSAMYLCASSSRTGLPEGELFFGEGSRLTVL.